This passage covers 22 T cell receptor beta chains from one sample sequenced in a study of blood T cell repertoires in COVID-19. TCRdb's table, derived via immunoSEQ multiplex PCR, lists solely in-frame clones and lacks some. The sample lists around 280,000 clones, roughly 86% occurring once. Input material: peripheral blood. These receptors all stem from a woman aged 25 to 39 who had recovered from COVID-19.

This clone was counted once. V gene TRBV3-1 (or the pseudogene TRBV3-2) combines with J gene TRBJ2-3, with no clear D. CDR1 LGHDT and CDR2 YNNKEL come from the germline V gene (reference sequence). The CDR3 is made up of 15 amino acids. Trimming removed 1 base from V and 4 bases from J, with 12 bases in between. The CDR3 sequence: CASSQVFSIADTQYF. CDR3 bases: TGTGCCAGCAGCCAAGTTTTTAGTATCGCAGATACGCAGTATTTT.

This clone appeared once. J is TRBJ2-2 and V is TRBV19; weak D call: TRBD1 (6 bases). Germline CDR1 and CDR2: LNHDA and SQIVND (reference sequence). CDR3 length: 12 residues. The CDR3 here is CLVEGGTGELFF. The CDR3 region has the DNA TGTCTCGTCGAAGGGGGCACCGGGGAGCTGTTTTTT.

The J gene is TRBJ2-2, the V gene TRBV9; D may be TRBD2 (6 bases). CDR3 size: 17 residues. V shed 4 bases and J shed 1 base, with 17 bases lying between them. CDR1 and CDR2 (germline): SGDLS, YYNGEE. The CDR3 region is CASSSPTGEVNTGELFF. CDR3 in DNA: TGTGCCAGCAGCTCCCCTACGGGAGAGGTGAACACCGGGGAGCTGTTTTTT. The whole variable domain, remainder taken from reference TRBV9 and TRBJ2-2, is DSGVTQTPKHLITATGQRVTLRCSPRSGDLSVYWYQQSLDQGLQFLIQYYNGEERAKGNILERFSAQQFPDLHSELNLSSLELGDSALYFCASSSPTGEVNTGELFFGEGSRLTVL.

J is TRBJ1-6 and V is TRBV7-2, with 8 bases lining up with TRBD1. Germline V gene sequence: CDR1 SGHTA, CDR2 FQGNSA. J was trimmed by 1 base and V by 3 bases; bases with no gene match: 8. CDR3 size: 18 residues. CDR3 amino acids: CASSLADRGWSYNSPLHF. CDR3 coding DNA: TGTGCCAGCAGCTTGGCAGACAGGGGTTGGTCCTATAATTCACCCCTCCACTTT.

The V gene is TRBV19, the J gene TRBJ2-7; the match to TRBD1 covers 7 bases. The junction had 7 bases not matched to a gene; V was cut back by 4 bases and J by 1 base. The CDR3 sequence is 15 residues long. In germline, CDR1 is LNHDA, CDR2 SQIVND (reference sequence). CDR3 nucleotide sequence: TGTGCCAGTAGTACGGGACAGCTGAAGTCCTACGAGCAGTACTTC. Amino acid sequence: CASSTGQLKSYEQYF.

This clone was counted once. The V gene is TRBV15, the J gene TRBJ1-6; D uncertain. CDR1 and CDR2 from the germline V gene are LNHNV and YYDKDF (reference sequence). V lost 0 bases and J 0 bases, leaving 12 bases between the germline ends. The CDR3 sequence is 18 residues long. The CDR3 DNA reads as TGTGCCACCAGCAGAGATCCAGCGAAGAGCTCCTATAATTCACCCCTCCACTTT. It yields the protein CATSRDPAKSSYNSPLHF.

The J gene is TRBJ1-2, the V gene TRBV15; TRBD1 aligns across 7 bases. CDR1 and CDR2 (germline): LNHNV, YYDKDF (reference sequence). The CDR3 loop spans 15 amino acids. The trim removed 5 bases at V and 2 bases at J, leaving 8 bases unmatched. CDR3 DNA: TGTGCCACCAGCGGGAACAGGGGCCTGAACTATGGCTACACCTTC. It is translated as CATSGNRGLNYGYTF.

The chain is built from TRBV27 and TRBJ1-4; the match to TRBD1 covers 8 bases. The CDR3 runs to 17 residues. J was trimmed by 0 bases and V by 4 bases; bases with no gene match: 7. Germline CDR1 reads MNHEY; CDR2 reads SMNVEV (reference sequence). The CDR3 DNA reads as TGTGCCAGCAGTTCCATCCAGGGGGCTCCAACTAATGAAAAACTGTTTTTT. Protein sequence: CASSSIQGAPTNEKLFF.

This rearrangement joins TRBV6-5 to TRBJ2-7; 7 bases fit TRBD1. The CDR3 extends over 13 amino acids. CDR1 and CDR2 from the germline V gene are MNHEY and SVGAGI. The trim removed 8 bases at V and 3 bases at J, leaving 7 bases unmatched. In DNA, the CDR3 is TGTGCCAGCGCCTTAGGGACAGTCTACGAGCAGTACTTC. Protein product: CASALGTVYEQYF.

The chain carries TRBV6-4 and TRBJ1-1; D call uncertain. The V gene lost 4 bases and the J gene lost 6 bases, with 15 bases spanning the gap. CDR3 length: 14 amino acids. Germline V gene sequence: CDR1 MRHNA, CDR2 SNTAGT. CDR3 region: CASSVERDGSEAFF. The DNA for the CDR3 is TGTGCCAGCAGTGTGGAGAGGGATGGTTCTGAAGCTTTCTTT.

This CDR3 is CASSLGAGNTEAFF. CDR3 coding DNA: TGCGCCAGCAGCTTGGGGGCAGGGAACACTGAAGCTTTCTTT. V and J are TRBV5-1 and TRBJ1-1; D uncertain. Per germline, CDR1 SGHRS and CDR2 YFSETQ. V lost 0 bases, J lost 1 base, and 7 bases lay in between. The CDR3 sequence is 14 residues long. Looking up the rest from reference TRBV5-1 and TRBJ1-1 gives the full variable domain: KAGVTQTPRYLIKTRGQQVTLSCSPISGHRSVSWYQQTPGQGLQFLFEYFSETQRNKGNFPGRFSGRQFSNSRSEMNVSTLELGDSALYLCASSLGAGNTEAFFGQGTRLTVV.

This chain links TRBV2 with TRBJ1-5, with D possibly TRBD1 on 6 matching bases. The CDR3 has 14 amino acids. V dropped 5 bases and J dropped 7 bases, with 15 bases sitting between them. The germline gives CDR1 SNHLY, CDR2 FYNNEI. The CDR3 loop is CASSTRQELQPQHF. The CDR3 coding sequence is TGTGCCAGCAGTACCCGACAGGAGTTACAGCCCCAGCATTTT.

The rearrangement uses TRBV28 and TRBJ2-7; D remains ambiguous. The CDR3 length is 14 residues. V lost 6 bases, J lost 0 bases, and 12 bases lay in between. CDR1 is MDHEN, CDR2 SYDVKM, per germline. The CDR3 protein is CASRPHSGSYEQYF. CDR3 sequence (DNA): TGTGCCAGCAGGCCGCACTCTGGCTCCTACGAGCAGTACTTC.

J is TRBJ1-4 and V is TRBV7-2; TRBD1 aligns across 7 bases. J was trimmed by 3 bases and V by 7 bases; bases with no gene match: 8. CDR3 length: 15 residues. Per the germline V gene, CDR1 is SGHTA and CDR2 is FQGNSA. This CDR3 reads CASTATQGANEKLFF. The DNA for the CDR3 is TGTGCCAGCACCGCGACCCAGGGGGCTAATGAAAAACTGTTTTTT.

J is TRBJ1-2 and V is TRBV2; 12 bases are a match to TRBD1. V gave up 6 bases and J gave up 7 bases; unmatched junction bases: 6. Germline V lookup: CDR1 SNHLY, CDR2 FYNNEI. There are 14 residues in the CDR3. The CDR3 DNA follows: TGTGCCAGCAGCGGGGACAGGGGGCGGGGTGGCTACACCTTC. Residues: CASSGDRGRGGYTF.

The chain has TRBV19 and TRBJ2-1, with TRBD2 matching over 11 bases. V lost 5 bases, J lost 7 bases, and 4 bases stayed unmatched. There are 14 residues in the CDR3. Germline V gene lookup returns CDR1 LNHDA and CDR2 SQIVND (reference sequence). Here the CDR3 DNA reads TGTGCCAGTAGTTTTAGCGGGGGGGCGAATGAGCAGTTCTTC. It encodes CASSFSGGANEQFF.

The V call is TRBV19, the J call TRBJ1-5, with D uncertain. Germline CDR1 is LNHDA and CDR2 is SQIVND (reference sequence). This CDR3 region has 12 residues. The V gene lost 9 bases and the J gene lost 2 bases, with 8 bases spanning the gap. CDR3 in amino acids: CASGTGNQPQHF. CDR3 bases: TGTGCCAGCGGTACGGGCAATCAGCCCCAGCATTTT.

The rearrangement joins TRBV24-1 to TRBJ2-2; D gene unclear. The CDR3 loop spans 13 amino acids. Deletions cut 4 bases from V and 5 bases from J, with 7 bases between. Looked up from germline, CDR1 is KGHDR and CDR2 is SFDVKD. Here the CDR3 reads CATSDHPTGELFF. Here the CDR3 DNA reads TGTGCCACCAGTGACCATCCAACCGGGGAGCTGTTTTTT.

The chain is built from TRBV19 and TRBJ2-1; a weak D match, TRBD2 (6 bases). Looked up from germline, CDR1 is LNHDA and CDR2 is SQIVND (reference sequence). V lost 8 bases and J lost 9, with 17 bases in between. This CDR3 comprises 13 residues. CDR3 sequence reads: CASAAGLRGEQFF. The CDR3 nucleotides read TGTGCCAGTGCAGCGGGCCTACGGGGTGAGCAGTTCTTC.

J is TRBJ2-3 and V is TRBV11-3, with 10 positions matching TRBD2. The germline CDR1 and CDR2 sequences are SGHNT and YENEEA. This CDR3 has 16 amino acids. Trimming at V came to 5 bases and at J to 0 bases, leaving 5 bases not matched to a gene. As DNA, the CDR3 is TGTGCCAGCAGCCCCCGGACTAGCGGTAGCACAGATACGCAGTATTTT. It is translated as CASSPRTSGSTDTQYF. Complete variable domain (other parts from reference TRBV11-3 and TRBJ2-3): EAGVVQSPRYKIIEKKQPVAFWCNPISGHNTLYWYLQNLGQGPELLIRYENEEAVDDSQLPKDRFSAERLKGVDSTLKIQPAELGDSAVYLCASSPRTSGSTDTQYFGPGTRLTVL.

J is TRBJ1-6 and V is TRBV19; D possibly corresponds to TRBD1 (6 bases). The length of the CDR3 is 14 residues. From germline, CDR1 is LNHDA and CDR2 SQIVND (reference sequence). Between the trimmed V and J ends, which lost 7 bases and 9 bases, there was a span of 16 bases. Here the CDR3 DNA reads TGTGCCAGTACCATCGGGGGGACACTTTCACCCCTCCACTTT. It specifies CASTIGGTLSPLHF.

This sequence joins TRBV19 and TRBJ2-3; TRBD1 is a possible D gene (6 bases). The CDR3 has 11 amino acids. V was trimmed by 9 bases and J by 5 bases, leaving 9 bases between them. Germline CDR1 LNHDA, CDR2 SQIVND (reference sequence). The CDR3 loop reads CARIQGDTQYF. CDR3 bases: TGTGCCAGGATACAGGGAGATACGCAGTATTTT.